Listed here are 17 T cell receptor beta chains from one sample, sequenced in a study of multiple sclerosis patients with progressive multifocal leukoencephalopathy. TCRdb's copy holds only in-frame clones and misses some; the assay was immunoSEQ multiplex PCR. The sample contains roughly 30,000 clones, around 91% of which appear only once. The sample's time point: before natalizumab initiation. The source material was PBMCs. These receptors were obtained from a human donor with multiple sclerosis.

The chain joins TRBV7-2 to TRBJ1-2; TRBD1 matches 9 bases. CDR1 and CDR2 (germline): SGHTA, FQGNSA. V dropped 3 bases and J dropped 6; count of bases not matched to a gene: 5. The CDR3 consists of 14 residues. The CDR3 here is CASSFADRGNGYTF. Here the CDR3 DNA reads TGTGCCAGCAGCTTCGCCGACAGGGGGAATGGCTACACCTTC.

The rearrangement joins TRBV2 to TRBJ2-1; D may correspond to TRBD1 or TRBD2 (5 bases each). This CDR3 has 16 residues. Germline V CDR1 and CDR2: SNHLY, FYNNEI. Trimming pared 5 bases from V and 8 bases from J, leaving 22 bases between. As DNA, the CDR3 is TGTGCCAGCAGTTTCACCGGGACCCAGTTAAGGGATGAGCAGTTCTTC. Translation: CASSFTGTQLRDEQFF.

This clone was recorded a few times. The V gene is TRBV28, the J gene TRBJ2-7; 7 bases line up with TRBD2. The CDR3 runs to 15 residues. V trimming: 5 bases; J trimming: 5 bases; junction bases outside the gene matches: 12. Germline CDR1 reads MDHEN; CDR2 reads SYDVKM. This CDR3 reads CASSPPQRELDEQYF. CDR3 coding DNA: TGTGCCAGCAGTCCCCCCCAGCGGGAACTCGACGAGCAGTACTTC.

The CDR3: CASSLTEAYEQYF. The CDR3, as DNA: TGTGCCAGCAGTCTGACAGAAGCCTACGAGCAGTACTTC. The chain joins TRBV27 to TRBJ2-7; tentative D call: TRBD1 (5 bases). The V gene's germline CDR1 is MNHEY and CDR2 SMNVEV (reference sequence). The CDR3 contains 13 residues. V was pared by 5 bases and J by 2 bases, with 10 bases between.

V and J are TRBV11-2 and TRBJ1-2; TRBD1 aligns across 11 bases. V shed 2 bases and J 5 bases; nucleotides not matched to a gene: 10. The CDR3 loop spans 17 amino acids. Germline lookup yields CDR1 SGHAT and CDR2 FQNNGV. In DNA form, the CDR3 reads TGTGCCAGCAGCTTACGACTCCCGGACAGGGGGCGGTATGGCTACACCTTC. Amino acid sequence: CASSLRLPDRGRYGYTF.

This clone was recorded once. Written as DNA, the CDR3 is TGTGCCAGCAGCCCGGGGGGGCTTGGCTACACCTTC. It translates to CASSPGGLGYTF. V is TRBV7-2 and J is TRBJ1-2; D perhaps matches TRBD1 (6 bases). Between the trimmed V and J ends, which lost 5 bases and 7 bases, there was a span of 11 bases. CDR1 is SGHTA and CDR2 is FQGNSA in the germline V gene. The length of the CDR3 is 12 residues. Full variable domain (rest looked up from reference TRBV7-2 and TRBJ1-2): GAGVSQSPSNKVTEKGKDVELRCDPISGHTALYWYRQSLGQGLEFLIYFQGNSAPDKSGLPSDRFSAERTGGSVSTLTIQRTQQEDSAVYLCASSPGGLGYTFGSGTRLTVV.

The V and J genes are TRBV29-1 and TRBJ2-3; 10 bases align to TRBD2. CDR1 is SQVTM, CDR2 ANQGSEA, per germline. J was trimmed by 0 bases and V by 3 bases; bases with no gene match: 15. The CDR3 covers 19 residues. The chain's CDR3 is CSVDPSGSTTSASTDTQYF. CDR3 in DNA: TGCAGCGTTGATCCTAGCGGGAGCACCACTTCCGCTAGCACAGATACGCAGTATTTT.

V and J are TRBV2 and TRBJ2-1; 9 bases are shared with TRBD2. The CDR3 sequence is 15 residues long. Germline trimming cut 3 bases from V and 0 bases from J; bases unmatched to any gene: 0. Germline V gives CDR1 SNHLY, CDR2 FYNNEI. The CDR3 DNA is TGTGCCAGCAGTGATAGCGGGAGCTCCTACAATGAGCAGTTCTTC. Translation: CASSDSGSSYNEQFF.

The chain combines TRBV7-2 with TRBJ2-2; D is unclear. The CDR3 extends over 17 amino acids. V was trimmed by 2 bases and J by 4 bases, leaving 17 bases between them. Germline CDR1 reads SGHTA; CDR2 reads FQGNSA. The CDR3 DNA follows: TGTGCCAGCAGCTTAAATCTAGGGCAGGTCGGCACCGGGGAGCTGTTTTTT. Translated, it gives CASSLNLGQVGTGELFF.

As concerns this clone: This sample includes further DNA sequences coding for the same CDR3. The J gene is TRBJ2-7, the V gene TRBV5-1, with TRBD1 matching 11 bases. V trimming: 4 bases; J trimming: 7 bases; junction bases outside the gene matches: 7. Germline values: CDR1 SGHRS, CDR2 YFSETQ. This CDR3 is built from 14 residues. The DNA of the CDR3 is TGCGCCAGCAGCGCCGGGACAGGGGGGTGGGAGCAGTACTTC. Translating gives CASSAGTGGWEQYF.

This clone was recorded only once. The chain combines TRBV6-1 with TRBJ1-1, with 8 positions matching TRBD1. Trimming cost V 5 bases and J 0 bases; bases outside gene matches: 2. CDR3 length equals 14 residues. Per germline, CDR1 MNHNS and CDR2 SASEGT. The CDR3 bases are TGTGCCAGCAGTAGACAGGGGATGAACACTGAAGCTTTCTTT. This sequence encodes CASSRQGMNTEAFF.

CDR3 sequence (DNA): TGCGCCAGCAGCCAGGTACGGGACGGTTCCTACGAGCAGTACTTC. Its translation: CASSQVRDGSYEQYF. The chain couples TRBV4-1 to TRBJ2-7, with D perhaps matching TRBD1 or TRBD2 (5 bases each). V was cut by 3 bases and J by 1 base, with 13 bases left in between. Germline V lookup: CDR1 MGHRA, CDR2 YSYEKL. The CDR3 has 15 amino acids.

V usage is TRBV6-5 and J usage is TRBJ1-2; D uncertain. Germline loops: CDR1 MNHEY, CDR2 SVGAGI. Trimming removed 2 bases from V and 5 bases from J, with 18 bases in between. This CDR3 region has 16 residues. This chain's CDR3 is CASSYLTPAAEYGYTF. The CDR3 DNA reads TGTGCCAGCAGTTACCTAACTCCTGCAGCCGAGTATGGCTACACCTTC.

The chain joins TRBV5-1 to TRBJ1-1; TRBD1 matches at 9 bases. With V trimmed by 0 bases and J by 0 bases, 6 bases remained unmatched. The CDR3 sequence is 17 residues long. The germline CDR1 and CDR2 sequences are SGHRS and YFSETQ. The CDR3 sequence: CASSLGGTGIMNTEAFF. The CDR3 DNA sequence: TGCGCCAGCAGCTTGGGTGGGACAGGGATCATGAACACTGAAGCTTTCTTT.

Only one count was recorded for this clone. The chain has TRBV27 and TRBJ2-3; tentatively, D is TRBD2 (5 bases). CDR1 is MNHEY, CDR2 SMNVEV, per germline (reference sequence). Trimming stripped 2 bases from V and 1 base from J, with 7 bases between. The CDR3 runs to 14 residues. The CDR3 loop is CASSLDGGTDTQYF. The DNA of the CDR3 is TGTGCCAGCAGTTTAGACGGGGGCACAGATACGCAGTATTTT.

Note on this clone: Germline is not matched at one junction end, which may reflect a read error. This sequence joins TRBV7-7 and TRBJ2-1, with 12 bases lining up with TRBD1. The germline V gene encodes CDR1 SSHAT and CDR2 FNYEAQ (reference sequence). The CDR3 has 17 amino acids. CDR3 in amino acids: CASRPWTGTGGIKEQFF. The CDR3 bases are TGTGCTAGCAGGCCCTGGACCGGGACAGGGGGCATTAAGGAGCAGTTCTTC.

Written as DNA, the CDR3 is TGTGCCAGCAGCCCCGGATCTAGCGGGAGTAACAATGAGCAGTTCTTC. It codes for CASSPGSSGSNNEQFF. The chain has TRBV4-2 and TRBJ2-1; 10 nucleotides line up with TRBD2. The CDR3 contains 16 residues. Per the germline V gene, CDR1 is LGHNA and CDR2 is YNFKEQ. Unmatched junction bases numbered 8, after V lost 4 bases and J lost 5 bases.